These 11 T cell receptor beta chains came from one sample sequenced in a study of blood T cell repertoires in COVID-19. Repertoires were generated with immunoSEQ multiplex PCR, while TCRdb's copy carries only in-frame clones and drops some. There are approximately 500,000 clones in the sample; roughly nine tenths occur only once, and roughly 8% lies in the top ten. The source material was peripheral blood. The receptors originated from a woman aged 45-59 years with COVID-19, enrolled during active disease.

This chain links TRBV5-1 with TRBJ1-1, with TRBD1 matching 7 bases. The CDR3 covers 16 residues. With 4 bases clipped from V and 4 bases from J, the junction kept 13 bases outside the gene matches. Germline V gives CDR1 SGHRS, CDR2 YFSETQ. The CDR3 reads CASSPRGQWGGTEAFF. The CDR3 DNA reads TGCGCCAGCAGCCCCCGGGGACAGTGGGGAGGCACTGAAGCTTTCTTT.

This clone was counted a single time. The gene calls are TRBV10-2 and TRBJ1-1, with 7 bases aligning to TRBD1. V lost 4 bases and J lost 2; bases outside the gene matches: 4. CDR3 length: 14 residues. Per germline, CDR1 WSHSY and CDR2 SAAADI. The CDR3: CASSVRQGNTEAFF. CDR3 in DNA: TGCGCCAGCAGTGTCCGACAGGGAAACACTGAAGCTTTCTTT.

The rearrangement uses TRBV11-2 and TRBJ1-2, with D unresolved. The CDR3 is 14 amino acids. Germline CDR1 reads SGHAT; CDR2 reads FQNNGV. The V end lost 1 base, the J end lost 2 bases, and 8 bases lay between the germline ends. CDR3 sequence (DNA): TGTGCCAGCAGCTTAGGTCGGGAAAACTATGGCTACACCTTC. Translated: CASSLGRENYGYTF.

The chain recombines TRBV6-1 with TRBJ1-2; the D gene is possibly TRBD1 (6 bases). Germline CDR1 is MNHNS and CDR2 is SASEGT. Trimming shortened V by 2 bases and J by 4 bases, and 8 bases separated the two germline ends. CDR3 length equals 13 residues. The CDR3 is CASSETGTYGYTF. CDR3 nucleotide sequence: TGTGCCAGCAGTGAAACAGGGACCTATGGCTACACCTTC.

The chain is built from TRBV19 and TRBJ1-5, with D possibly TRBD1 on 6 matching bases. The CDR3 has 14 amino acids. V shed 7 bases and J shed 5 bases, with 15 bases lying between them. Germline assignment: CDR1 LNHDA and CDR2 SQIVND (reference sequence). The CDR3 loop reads CASTEGAGDQPQHF. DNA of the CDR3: TGTGCCAGTACCGAAGGGGCAGGGGATCAGCCCCAGCATTTT.

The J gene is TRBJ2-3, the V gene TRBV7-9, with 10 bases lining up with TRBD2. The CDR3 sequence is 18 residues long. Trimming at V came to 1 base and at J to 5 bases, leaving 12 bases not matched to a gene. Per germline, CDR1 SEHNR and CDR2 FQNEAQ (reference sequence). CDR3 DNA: TGTGCCAGCAGCTTAGGGAGTAGCGGGAGGCCTAGGAGAGATACGCAGTATTTT. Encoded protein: CASSLGSSGRPRRDTQYF.

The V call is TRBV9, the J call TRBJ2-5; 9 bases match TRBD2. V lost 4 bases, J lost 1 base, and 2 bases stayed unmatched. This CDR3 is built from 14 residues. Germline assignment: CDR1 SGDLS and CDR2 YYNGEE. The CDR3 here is CASSFSGGQETQYF. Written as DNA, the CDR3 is TGTGCCAGCAGCTTTAGCGGGGGCCAAGAGACCCAGTACTTC. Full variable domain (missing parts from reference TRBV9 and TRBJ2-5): DSGVTQTPKHLITATGQRVTLRCSPRSGDLSVYWYQQSLDQGLQFLIQYYNGEERAKGNILERFSAQQFPDLHSELNLSSLELGDSALYFCASSFSGGQETQYFGPGTRLLVL.

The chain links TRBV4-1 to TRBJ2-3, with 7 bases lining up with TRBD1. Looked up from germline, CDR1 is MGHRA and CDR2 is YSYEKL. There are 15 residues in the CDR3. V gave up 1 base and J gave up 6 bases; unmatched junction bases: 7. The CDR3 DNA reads TGCGCCAGCAGCCAAGGTGGGCAGGGGGAGGATACGCAGTATTTT. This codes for CASSQGGQGEDTQYF.

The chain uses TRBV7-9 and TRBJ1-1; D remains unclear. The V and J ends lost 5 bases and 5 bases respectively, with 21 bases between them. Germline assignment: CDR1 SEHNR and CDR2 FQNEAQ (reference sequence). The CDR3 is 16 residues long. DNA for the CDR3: TGTGCCAGCAGCCCCCGGCGCGGCAGAGACGATACTGAAGCTTTCTTT. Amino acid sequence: CASSPRRGRDDTEAFF.

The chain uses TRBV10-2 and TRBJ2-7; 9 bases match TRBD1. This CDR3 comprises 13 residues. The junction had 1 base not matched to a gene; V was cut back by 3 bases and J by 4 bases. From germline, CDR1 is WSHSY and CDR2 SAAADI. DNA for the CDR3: TGCGCCAGCAGTGAAGGGACAGGGTACGAGCAGTACTTC. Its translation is CASSEGTGYEQYF.

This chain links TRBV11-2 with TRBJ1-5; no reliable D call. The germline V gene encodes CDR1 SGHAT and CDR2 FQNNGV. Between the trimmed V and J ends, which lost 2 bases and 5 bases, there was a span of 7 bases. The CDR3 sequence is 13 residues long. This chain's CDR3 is CASSLRGYQPQHF. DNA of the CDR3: TGTGCCAGCAGCTTAAGAGGATATCAGCCCCAGCATTTT.